This T cell receptor beta chain emerged from a study of tumor-infiltrating lymphocytes in primary liver carcinoma. Study-level information: The patient group consisted of men and women aged 30 to 69 years. Staging of the tumors gave T1-T3 N0M0, with widths of roughly 4.2 to 11 cm.

A constant-region primer served to make TCR beta cDNA from roughly 540 ng total RNA. TCR beta libraries came from three nested multiplex PCR rounds using slightly modified ARM-PCR. Using its own MiXCR run on the multiplex PCR reads, TCRdb lists one record per CDR3 protein. The profile shows tens of thousands of distinct CDR3 sequences, about 68% of them singletons. It was from around 20-30 mg of unsorted bulk tissue that RNA and DNA were co-extracted. Patients' primary liver carcinoma was surgically resected. What was sequenced was liver tumor tissue from sampling region 2. Subset of the sample: tumor region T2, inferior pole. The sequence was collected from a man aged 40-49 years with primary liver carcinoma and hepatitis B virus infection.

CDR3 amino acids: CASSLRGSGAGANVLTF. As DNA, the CDR3 is TGTGCCAGCAGCTTAAGAGGGTCAGGCGCTGGGGCCAACGTCCTGACTTTC. V usage is TRBV7-3 and J usage is TRBJ2-6; D possibly corresponds to TRBD2 (5 bases). The CDR3 covers 17 residues. Trimming removed 1 base from V and 2 bases from J, with 12 bases in between. The V gene's germline CDR1 is SGHTA and CDR2 FQGTGA. Full variable domain (rest looked up from reference TRBV7-3 and TRBJ2-6): GAGVSQTPSNKVTEKGKYVELRCDPISGHTALYWYRQSLGQGPEFLIYFQGTGAADDSGLPNDRFFAVRPEGSVSTLKIQRTERGDSAVYLCASSLRGSGAGANVLTFGAGSRLTVL.